This TCR beta chain stems from a study of PD-L1 blockade in urothelial cancer. Whole-study context: Blood was subjected to analysis at 3 weeks (second dose) and 6 weeks following treatment start. Researchers found blood samples held a median of roughly 140,000 T cells.

Repertoires were generated with immunoSEQ multiplex PCR, while TCRdb's copy carries only in-frame clones and drops some. This table holds tens of thousands of clones, about 84% found once. Time point reported: pretreatment peripheral blood. This clone is a singleton in its sample. The CDR3 has 14 amino acids. V was cut by 2 bases and J by 4 bases, with 10 bases left in between. Germline loops: CDR1 WNHNN, CDR2 SYGVQD (reference sequence). The J gene is TRBJ2-3, the V gene TRBV10-1; D is perhaps TRBD1 (5 bases). This TCR derives from a man aged 55-75 years with urothelial cancer. Sequences were derived from PBMCs, sampled around atezolizumab (anti-PD-L1) treatment. The CDR3 sequence is CASSEGRVADTQYF. The CDR3 DNA follows: TGCGCCAGCAGTGAGGGCAGGGTGGCAGATACGCAGTATTTT.